This record concerns one T cell receptor beta chain sequence. Its antigen is unidentified. The data stem from a study of T cells in tuberculosis. On the study more broadly: A South African cohort included IGRA-negative adolescents, latently infected IGRA-positive adolescents and adults with active tuberculosis.

Adolescents were screened for latent TB by skin test and IGRA. Germline CDR1 and CDR2: SGHRS and YFSETQ. The V end lost 2 bases, the J end lost 1 base, and 9 bases lay between the germline ends. This CDR3 is 14 amino acids long. Sequenced by immunoSEQ multiplex PCR; TCRdb stores in-frame clones only, minus some. This sample carries 30,000 to 35,000 clones, 85% to 95% of them seen once, and the ten largest clones take approximately 7.6%. General study results and limits: Samples were chosen by availability of cryopreserved specimens. Active tuberculosis patients had shorter CDR3-alpha; the beta difference was nonsignificant.

This clonotype was obtained from a donor aged 10-29 years with latent tuberculosis or without tuberculosis infection. Some clones in this sample may be carry-over from other donors' samples. The rearrangement uses TRBV5-1 and TRBJ2-5; possible D gene TRBD2, 6 bases. Sequencing was performed on PBMCs. The CDR3 sequence: CASSFAGIQETQYF. The CDR3 DNA sequence: TGCGCCAGCAGCTTCGCGGGGATCCAAGAGACCCAGTACTTC. Combining the CDR3 with reference TRBV5-1 and TRBJ2-5 gives the whole variable domain KAGVTQTPRYLIKTRGQQVTLSCSPISGHRSVSWYQQTPGQGLQFLFEYFSETQRNKGNFPGRFSGRQFSNSRSEMNVSTLELGDSALYLCASSFAGIQETQYFGPGTRLLVL.